The following is a T cell receptor beta chain sequence with its context. Germline-derived CDR1 and CDR2 are SGHVS and FQNEAQ. The CDR3 has 16 residues. With 0 bases clipped from V and 0 bases from J, the junction kept 2 bases outside the gene matches. The data derive from a study of blood T cell repertoires in COVID-19. For the study at large: COVID-19 samples collected from the United States, Italy and Spain covered acute and convalescent phases.

Authors' processing steps: For nucleated cells, counts were estimated from reference gene primer amplification. Assay used: immunoSEQ multiplex PCR; TCRdb lists only in-frame clones, some missing. The D gene and trimming were derived from the DNA, and the V and J assignments and clone size from that table. The data show hundreds of thousands of clones, 87% seen once. The clonotype was recovered from a woman between 50 and 59 years old with COVID-19, enrolled during active disease. V gene TRBV7-8 combines with J gene TRBJ2-7; 10 positions agree with TRBD2. Sequencing used peripheral blood. This CDR3 is CASSLAVAGGSYEQYF. The CDR3 DNA sequence: TGTGCCAGCAGCTTAGCGGTAGCGGGGGGCTCCTACGAGCAGTACTTC.